The clone carrying this T cell receptor (beta chain) was counted ten times or more. What it binds is not known. At one of its ends the junction is not consistent with the germline gene, which may arise from a read error. Germline V lookup: CDR1 SGHTA, CDR2 FQGNSA. CDR3 length: 11 residues. RNA transcripts yielded amplified TCR beta CDR3 regions. Second-round multiplex PCR came after a first-round RT-PCR that employed HTBI primers. Via MiXCR, TCRdb re-called the multiplex PCR reads, giving one row per CDR3 protein. The sample has 900,000 to 1,200,000 distinct CDR3 sequences; 36% are singletons. The data were taken from a study of Graves' ophthalmopathy and Graves' hyperthyroidism. On the study more broadly: Cases classed as stable hyperthyroidism had no ophthalmopathy within 18 months of follow-up.

Pregnancy or lactation, uncontrolled infections and other autoimmune diseases were grounds for excluding patients. Study conclusions and caveats: The model flagged ophthalmopathy progression at roughly 64% sensitivity and 72% to 80% specificity. Separation of ophthalmopathy from stable hyperthyroidism was achieved by a 13-signature model, at 85% to 90% sensitivity and under 83% specificity.

V and J are TRBV7-2 and TRBJ1-1; no definite D call. Specimen: peripheral blood or thyroid tissue (not recorded which). This TCR derives from an adult man with Graves' hyperthyroidism. For the CDR3, the DNA is TGTGCCAGCAGCTTAGGAAGATACCAGGCATTT. Translating it yields CASSLGRYQAF.